Listed below are T cell receptor beta chains from one sample, sequenced in a study of memory CD4+ T cells and cytomegalovirus serostatus. The table came from immunoSEQ multiplex PCR; TCRdb's copy has only in-frame clones and leaves some out. The profile shows roughly 64,000 clones, 77% of them singletons. What was sequenced was memory CD4+ T cells from blood. These receptor sequences come from an adult in good health and CMV-seronegative. Each CDR3 is given with its conserved first and last residue. D genes are given only for firm matches. The size of a clone is reported for some rows only, either as once, few or many, or as a class for expanded clones.

NA,TRBJ1-1,TRBV2,NA,CASSLGENTEAFF,TGTGCCAGCAGTCTCGGAGAGAACACTGAAGCTTTCTTT
NA,TRBJ1-2,TRBV29-1,NA,CSVWKSGTGLTYGYTF,TGCAGCGTTTGGAAGTCTGGTACAGGACTAACCTATGGCTACACCTTC
NA,TRBJ2-6,TRBV25-1,NA,CASSEHSGGGSGANVLTF,TGTGCCAGCAGTGAACACAGCGGAGGGGGCTCTGGGGCCAACGTCCTGACTTTC
NA,TRBJ2-1,TRBV5-1,TRBD1,CASGAGGAYNEQFF,TGCGCCAGCGGAGCAGGGGGAGCCTACAATGAGCAGTTCTTC
NA,TRBJ1-1,TRBV5-1,TRBD1,CASSLVGDSQAFF,TGCGCCAGCAGCTTAGTAGGGGACAGCCAAGCTTTCTTT
NA,TRBJ1-6,TRBV18,NA,CASSPSTGINSPLHF,TGTGCCAGCTCACCCTCTACGGGGATTAATTCACCCCTCCACTTT
NA,TRBJ2-2,TRBV5-1,NA,CASNEGTGELFF,TGCGCCAGCAACGAAGGGACCGGGGAGCTGTTTTTT
NA,TRBJ1-1,TRBV7-9,NA,CASSLQGNTEAFF,TGTGCCAGCAGCTTACAGGGGAACACTGAAGCTTTCTTT
NA,TRBJ2-2,TRBV11-3,NA,CASSPGGAWTGELFF,TGTGCCAGCAGCCCCGGTGGGGCCTGGACCGGGGAGCTGTTTTTT
NA,TRBJ1-2,TRBV19,NA,CASTDVAVRASGYGYTF,TGTGCCAGTACCGACGTAGCCGTCAGGGCAAGTGGATATGGCTACACCTTC
NA,TRBJ2-4,TRBV18,NA,CASSQDITKNIQYF,TGTGCCAGCTCACAAGACATAACCAAAAACATTCAGTACTTC
NA,TRBJ1-5,TRBV18,NA,CASSSTGSGNQPQHF,TGTGCCAGCTCATCAACAGGGTCCGGCAATCAGCCCCAGCATTTT
NA,TRBJ1-2,TRBV7-8,NA,CASSLQGIYGYTF,TGTGCCAGCAGCTTACAGGGGATCTATGGCTACACCTTC
NA,TRBJ1-3,TRBV20-1,NA,CSARDPNTIYF,TGCAGTGCTAGAGACCCGAACACCATATATTTT
NA,TRBJ2-3,TRBV19,NA,CASSPNTDTQYF,TGTGCCAGTAGTCCCAACACAGATACGCAGTATTTT
NA,TRBJ2-4,TRBV18,NA,CASSPEQTNLAKNIQYF,TGTGCCAGCTCACCGGAGCAGACTAACCTAGCCAAAAACATTCAGTACTTC
NA,TRBJ1-3,TRBV28,NA,CASSLWTDSGNTIYF,TGTGCCAGCAGTTTATGGACAGACTCTGGAAACACCATATATTTT
NA,TRBJ2-1,TRBV5-1,TRBD2,CASRLSGGSYNEQFF,TGCGCCAGCAGATTAAGCGGGGGTTCCTACAATGAGCAGTTCTTC
NA,TRBJ1-1,TRBV5-4,NA,CASSYDPQVGNTEAFF,TGTGCCAGCAGCTACGACCCCCAAGTTGGGAACACTGAAGCTTTCTTT
once,TRBJ1-1,TRBV10-1,TRBD1,CASSYLRDRGLTEAFF,TGCGCCAGCAGCTACCTCCGGGACAGGGGGTTAACTGAAGCTTTCTTT
NA,TRBJ2-2,TRBV7-6,NA,CASSLGGLGTTGELFF,TGTGCCAGCAGCTTAGGTGGATTGGGGACGACCGGGGAGCTGTTTTTT
NA,TRBJ1-2,TRBV19,TRBD1,CATGQAYGYTF,TGTGCCACAGGACAGGCCTATGGCTACACCTTC
NA,TRBJ2-3,TRBV5-1,NA,CASSRLGASTDTQYF,TGCGCCAGCAGCCGCCTTGGTGCTAGCACAGATACGCAGTATTTT
few,TRBJ2-7,TRBV6-1,NA,CASSPNREQYF,TGTGCCAGCAGCCCTAACAGGGAGCAGTACTTC
NA,TRBJ1-6,TRBV10-3,TRBD1,CAISANLPGTANSYNSPLHF,TGTGCCATCAGTGCGAACCTGCCAGGGACAGCTAACTCCTATAATTCACCCCTCCACTTT
NA,TRBJ1-5,TRBV2,NA,CASLVSRNQPQHF,TGTGCCAGCTTGGTGAGCAGAAATCAGCCCCAGCATTTT
NA,TRBJ2-1,TRBV5-1,TRBD2,CASSPRTSLSYNEQFF,TGCGCCAGCAGCCCTAGGACTAGCCTATCCTACAATGAGCAGTTCTTC
NA,TRBJ2-7,TRBV10-2,TRBD2,CATKVLAGVYEQYF,TGCGCCACCAAGGTCCTAGCGGGAGTCTACGAGCAGTACTTC
NA,TRBJ1-5,TRBV7-2,TRBD1,CASSSGQGDNQPQHF,TGTGCCAGCAGCTCCGGACAGGGGGACAATCAGCCCCAGCATTTT
few,TRBJ2-2,TRBV27,TRBD1,CASRAQGFGTGELFF,TGTGCCAGCAGGGCACAGGGGTTCGGCACCGGGGAGCTGTTTTTT
few,TRBJ2-5,TRBV7-8,NA,CASSFGGETQYF,TGTGCCAGCAGCTTCGGGGGAGAGACCCAGTACTTC
NA,TRBJ1-4,TRBV9,NA,CASSVASRFNEKLFF,TGTGCCAGCAGCGTAGCGTCCAGGTTTAATGAAAAACTGTTTTTT
NA,TRBJ2-1,TRBV6-6,NA,CASSYSTNEQFF,TGTGCCAGCAGTTACTCAACCAATGAGCAGTTCTTC
NA,TRBJ2-5,TRBV4-1,TRBD2,CASSPYKYVSGTEETQYF,TGCGCCAGCAGCCCATACAAGTATGTTAGCGGGACCGAAGAGACCCAGTACTTC
NA,TRBJ1-2,TRBV5-5,TRBD1,CASSYRDRGYGYTF,TGTGCCAGCAGCTACCGGGACAGAGGGTATGGCTACACCTTC
few,TRBJ1-1,TRBV11-2,NA,CASSPPGNTEAFF,TGTGCCAGCAGCCCTCCAGGGAACACTGAAGCTTTCTTT
NA,TRBJ2-2,TRBV27,NA,CASNRANTGELFF,TGTGCCAGTAACAGGGCGAACACCGGGGAGCTGTTTTTT
NA,TRBJ1-2,TRBV25-1,NA,CASTGLLSGYTF,TGTGCCAGCACAGGACTCCTAAGTGGCTACACCTTC
NA,TRBJ2-5,TRBV6-1,NA,CASSEMANSRQTQYF,TGTGCCAGCAGTGAAATGGCCAACTCACGGCAGACCCAGTACTTC
NA,TRBJ2-7,TRBV2,NA,CASTAAISSYEQYF,TGTGCCAGCACGGCAGCCATTAGCTCCTACGAGCAGTACTTC